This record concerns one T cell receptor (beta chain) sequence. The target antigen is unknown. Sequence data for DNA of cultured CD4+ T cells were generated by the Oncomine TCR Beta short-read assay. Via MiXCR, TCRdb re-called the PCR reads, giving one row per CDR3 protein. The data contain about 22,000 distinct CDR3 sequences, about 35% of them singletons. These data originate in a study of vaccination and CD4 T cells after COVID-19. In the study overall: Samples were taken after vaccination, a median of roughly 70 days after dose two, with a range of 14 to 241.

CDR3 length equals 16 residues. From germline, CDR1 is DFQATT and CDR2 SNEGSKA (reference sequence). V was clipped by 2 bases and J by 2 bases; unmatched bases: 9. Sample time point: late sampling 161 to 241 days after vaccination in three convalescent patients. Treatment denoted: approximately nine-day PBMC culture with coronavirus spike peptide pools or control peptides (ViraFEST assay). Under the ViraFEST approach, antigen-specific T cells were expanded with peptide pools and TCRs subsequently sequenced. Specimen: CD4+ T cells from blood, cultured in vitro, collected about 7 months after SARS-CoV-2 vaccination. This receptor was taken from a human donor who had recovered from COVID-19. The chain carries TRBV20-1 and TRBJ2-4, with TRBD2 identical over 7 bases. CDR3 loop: CSARLGREWPKNIQYF. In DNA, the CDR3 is TGCAGTGCTAGATTGGGGCGGGAGTGGCCCAAAAACATTCAGTACTTC.